This TCR beta chain appears in the sequencing data of a study of blood T cell repertoires in COVID-19 (dated by TCRdb to the early 2020s). Notes on the research overall: The collaborator samples originated in the United States, Italy and Spain and spanned the acute and convalescent phases of COVID-19. The prospective study material was composed of cDNA or gDNA derived from T cells, B-cell-depleted T cells, or PBMCs. Deeply sampled blood TCRbeta repertoires from subjects exposed to, actively infected with, or recovered from COVID-19 were included in the dataset. A freely available public database, intended as a resource for researchers studying the immune response to SARS-CoV-2, is where the repertoires were released. The samples were drawn from the first 160 participants of the ongoing ImmuneRACE study and from 1,254 subjects provided by 6 global collaborators. Nearly every sample came with metadata listing a de-identified subject ID, COVID-19 status, age in years and sex. Where available, HLA class I and class II types were taken from metadata supplied by the sample provider and were not determined by assay-based typing. Study-wide conclusions, independent of this receptor: The amount of clinical and demographic metadata varied by source and participant and was provided uncurated.

A word on this clone: The specificity of this receptor is unknown. No quality values exist for individual bases; no much larger clone is one base distant.

TCRbeta CDR3 regions were amplified from genomic DNA using the immunoSEQ Assay, a bias-controlled multiplex PCR. For the original study's pipeline: The number of nucleated cells in each sample was estimated from the amplification of reference gene primers within the assay. To quantify the absolute abundance of each unique TCRbeta CDR3 rearrangement, sequence reads were collapsed and filtered. For each sample, productive Simpson clonality was calculated as the square root of Simpson's diversity index across productive rearrangements. TCRdb retrieved this table from immuneACCESS and kept in-frame rearrangements only. Not all clones are present; in checked studies, unresolved V genes account for under half, and no reason is known for the remainder. V and J calls and clone size are given by that table; D and trimming were obtained from the DNA. The sample data list some 44,000 clones, and 80% to 95% of these were observed just once. The leading ten clones occupy about 11% of the sample.

Whole blood was collected in K2EDTA tubes by collaborating institutions according to the institutions' own protocols. For TCRbeta analysis, collaborators shipped samples in one of three forms: frozen whole blood, isolated PBMCs, or DNA extracted from either of those sample types. CDR1 and CDR2 were assigned from the germline V gene as SGHAT and FQNNGV. V is shortened by 0 bases, J by 4 bases, and the region joining them spans 15 bases. The cysteine opens and the phenylalanine closes a CDR3 of 16 amino acids. Only CDR3 DNA is held: 48 bases, read in frame from base 1. This chain is built from TRBV11-2 and TRBJ1-2; the D gene is possibly TRBD1, with 5 bases matching. The sequence was obtained from a human donor in a cohort sampled during active COVID-19. The sequenced sample consisted of peripheral blood. This receptor has the CDR3 CASSLEGGPGVYGYTF. The nucleotide sequence reads TGTGCCAGCAGCTTAGAGGGGGGTCCGGGGGTCTATGGCTACACCTTC.